The clone carrying this T cell receptor beta chain appeared a few times. These data belong to a study of T-cell reconstitution after alpha-beta-depleted transplantation in children. Unique molecular identifiers were incorporated into the prepared TCRbeta library. TCRdb processed the PCR reads anew with MiXCR; each CDR3 protein has one entry. The sample holds over 200,000 distinct CDR3 sequences; around 9.5% are singletons and the top ten take approximately 5.9%. The V segment lost 10 bases and the J segment 0 bases; nucleotides outside the gene matches: 6. The CDR3 is made up of 14 amino acids. Germline lookup yields CDR1 ENHRY and CDR2 SYGVKD.

The starting material was PBMCs from the stem cell graft donor, obtained from the stem cell graft. This receptor was taken from a human donor who donated a stem cell graft to a child with acute lymphoblastic leukemia. The V call is TRBV10-3, the J call TRBJ2-5; 9 bases match TRBD1. CDR3 DNA sequence: TGTGCCACCTGGGACAGGGTCTACCAAGAGACCCAGTACTTC. Translated: CATWDRVYQETQYF.